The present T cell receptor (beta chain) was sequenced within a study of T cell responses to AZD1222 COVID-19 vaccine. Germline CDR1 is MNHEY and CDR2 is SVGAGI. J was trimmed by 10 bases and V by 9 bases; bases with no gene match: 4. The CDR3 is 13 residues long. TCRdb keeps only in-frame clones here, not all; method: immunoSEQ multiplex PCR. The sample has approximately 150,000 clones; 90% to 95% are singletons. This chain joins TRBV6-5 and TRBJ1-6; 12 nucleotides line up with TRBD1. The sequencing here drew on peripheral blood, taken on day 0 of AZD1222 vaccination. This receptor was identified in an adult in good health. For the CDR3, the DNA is TGTGCCAGTACCGGGACAGGGGGCTCACCCCTCCACTTT. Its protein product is CASTGTGGSPLHF.